These 21 T cell receptor beta chains originate from one sample sequenced in a study of CD8+CD57+ T cells in acquired aplastic anemia. Whoever was chosen for sequencing had shown CD8+CD57+ cell expansion by flow cytometry. According to the study, genomic DNA was the template for TCR beta VDJ and CDR3 profiling. TCRdb processed the reads anew with MiXCR; each CDR3 protein has one entry. The repertoire consists of under 200,000 distinct CDR3 sequences, with more than 45% occurring once and the leading ten covering approximately 3%. Sequences were obtained from sorted CD4+, CD8+, or CD8+CD57+ T cells (not recorded which) from PBMCs. The receptors come from a human donor with aplastic anemia.

At least ten counts were recorded for this clonotype. The chain links TRBV20-1 to TRBJ2-2; D may match TRBD1 or TRBD2 (5 bases each). V was shortened by 2 bases and J by 6 bases, with 13 bases between the two germline ends. This CDR3 is 14 amino acids long. Per germline, CDR1 DFQATT and CDR2 SNEGSKA (reference sequence). The CDR3 DNA reads as TGCAGTGCTAGATTTGCAGGGACCGCCGGGGAGCTGTTTTTT. Protein sequence: CSARFAGTAGELFF.

The J gene is TRBJ2-1, the V gene TRBV18, with D possibly being TRBD2 (6 bases). This CDR3 spans 13 amino acids. V dropped 1 base and J dropped 10 bases, with 11 bases sitting between them. Germline V gene lookup returns CDR1 KGHSH and CDR2 LQKENI. The CDR3 bases are TGTGCCAGCTCACCACTAACCCGGGGGGAGCAGTTCTTC. This gives the protein CASSPLTRGEQFF.

This clonotype was detected many times. This sequence joins TRBV7-2 and TRBJ2-3; D is undetermined. Germline-derived CDR1 and CDR2 are SGHTA and FQGNSA. V lost 3 bases and J lost 2, with 15 bases in between. The CDR3 is 16 amino acids. CDR3: CASSFESASPTDTQYF. The CDR3, as DNA: TGTGCCAGCAGCTTTGAGTCGGCGTCCCCCACAGATACGCAGTATTTT. Using reference TRBV7-2 and TRBJ2-3 for the parts outside the CDR3, the full variable domain is GAGVSQSPSNKVTEKGKDVELRCDPISGHTALYWYRQSLGQGLEFLIYFQGNSAPDKSGLPSDRFSAERTGGSVSTLTIQRTQQEDSAVYLCASSFESASPTDTQYFGPGTRLTVL.

This chain connects TRBV19 to TRBJ2-5; D is unresolved. CDR1 is LNHDA, CDR2 SQIVND, per germline (reference sequence). The CDR3 loop spans 13 amino acids. The V gene lost 7 bases and the J gene lost 5 bases, with 14 bases spanning the gap. The CDR3 sequence: CASTIQEVETQYF. CDR3 in DNA: TGTGCCAGTACGATTCAGGAAGTGGAGACCCAGTACTTC.

CDR3: CASSGRQLSSYEQYF. In DNA, the CDR3 is TGTGCCAGCAGTGGCCGACAGCTGAGCTCCTACGAGCAGTACTTC. The chain combines TRBV2 with TRBJ2-7; the D gene is possibly TRBD1 (5 bases). The CDR3 totals 15 residues. V was pared by 4 bases and J by 0 bases, with 13 bases between. Germline loops: CDR1 SNHLY, CDR2 FYNNEI.

The chain links TRBV20-1 to TRBJ2-7; D is ambiguous. The CDR3 runs to 10 residues. Germline V gives CDR1 DFQATT, CDR2 SNEGSKA (reference sequence). Trimming left V 5 bases short and J 7 bases short, with 9 bases between. DNA for the CDR3: TGCAGTGCTTCGACCCGGGAGCAGTACTTC. Its protein product is CSASTREQYF.

This clonotype was counted between two and nine times. The chain is built from TRBV27 and TRBJ2-7, with 7 bases lining up with TRBD1. After removal of 5 bases from V and 7 bases from J, the junction contained 14 bases not matched to a gene. This CDR3 has 15 residues. Germline V gives CDR1 MNHEY, CDR2 SMNVEV (reference sequence). The CDR3: CASSPFGTAYREQYF. CDR3 coding DNA: TGTGCCAGCAGTCCCTTCGGGACAGCGTATAGGGAGCAGTACTTC.

The chain joins TRBV24-1 to TRBJ2-3, with 13 bases aligning to TRBD2. Trimming removed 4 bases from V and 5 bases from J; junction bases left unmatched: 2. Germline V gene data show CDR1 as KGHDR and CDR2 as SFDVKD. CDR3 length: 15 amino acids. Written as DNA, the CDR3 is TGTGCCACCAGTGAAAGGACTAGCGGGAGAGATACGCAGTATTTT. Protein sequence: CATSERTSGRDTQYF.

This clonotype has a handful of counts. A read error may be the cause here, since a much bigger clone is one base away. The chain couples TRBV15 to TRBJ1-5; D possibly corresponds to TRBD1 (6 bases). The CDR3 is 18 residues long. The germline gives CDR1 LNHNV, CDR2 YYDKDF (reference sequence). V dropped 3 bases and J dropped 2 bases, with 20 bases sitting between them. As DNA, the CDR3 is TGTGCCACCAGCAGGGCTACCGGGGGCGACAGTGGCAATCAGCCCCAGCATTTT. Encoded protein: CATSRATGGDSGNQPQHF.

A few counts support this clonotype. A much more abundant neighbour one base away suggests this may be a read error. The J gene is TRBJ2-6, the V gene TRBV19; a possible D gene is TRBD1 (5 bases). The CDR3 extends over 15 amino acids. Germline CDR1 reads LNHDA; CDR2 reads SQIVND (reference sequence). The chain's CDR3 is CASTSTASGAYVLTF. CDR3 coding DNA: TGTGCCAGTACCTCAACCGCCTCTGGGGCCTACGTCCTGACTTTC.

At least ten counts were recorded for this clonotype. V and J are TRBV5-1 and TRBJ2-7, with unresolved D. This CDR3 contains 13 residues. The germline gives CDR1 SGHRS, CDR2 YFSETQ. V lost 6 bases and J lost 0, with 10 bases in between. CDR3 in DNA: TGCGCCAGCACAGAATTAGACTCCTACGAGCAGTACTTC. Translating it yields CASTELDSYEQYF.

This clonotype was seen repeatedly, ten times or more. The chain employs TRBV3-1 and TRBJ1-5; TRBD1 aligns across 7 bases. Germline CDR1 and CDR2: LGHDT and YNNKEL (reference sequence). V shed 6 bases, J shed 5 bases, and the junction held 7 bases outside the gene matches. The CDR3 contains 14 residues. CDR3 nucleotide sequence: TGTGCCAGCAGTGGACAGGACACATATCAGCCCCAGCATTTT. This sequence encodes CASSGQDTYQPQHF.

The chain links TRBV20-1 to TRBJ2-5; unclear D gene. The CDR3 runs to 11 residues. With 3 bases removed from V and 10 bases from J, the gap between germline ends came to 12 bases. From germline, CDR1 is DFQATT and CDR2 SNEGSKA (reference sequence). CDR3 region: CSARDPHVQYF. The CDR3 nucleotides are TGCAGTGCTAGGGACCCTCATGTCCAGTACTTC.

The chain couples TRBV24-1 to TRBJ2-5, with 10 nucleotides matching TRBD1. Germline CDR1 and CDR2: KGHDR and SFDVKD. The CDR3 length is 17 residues. Germline trimming cut 3 bases from V and 5 bases from J; bases unmatched to any gene: 11. For the CDR3, the DNA is TGTGCCACCAGTGATATCCCGGGACAGGGGAAGGGTGAGACCCAGTACTTC. Amino acid sequence: CATSDIPGQGKGETQYF.

The J gene is TRBJ1-1, the V gene TRBV14, with unresolved D. Germline V gene lookup returns CDR1 SGHDN and CDR2 FVKESK. The CDR3 has 13 amino acids. V lost 7 bases, J lost 7 bases, and 16 bases lay in between. The CDR3 reads CASTLIAYGEAFF. The CDR3 DNA reads TGTGCCAGCACACTAATAGCCTACGGTGAAGCTTTCTTT.

There are many counts of this clonotype. Here the CDR3 DNA reads TGTGCCAGCAGCCAAGTGGCGGATACGCAGTATTTT. Translated, it gives CASSQVADTQYF. The V and J genes are TRBV3-1 and TRBJ2-3; the D is unclear. This CDR3 has 12 residues. The germline V and J ends were trimmed by 1 base and 6 bases, with 5 bases remaining between them. Germline V gene data show CDR1 as LGHDT and CDR2 as YNNKEL (reference sequence).

The sample holds one count of this clonotype. The CDR3 sequence is CASSLTRDITYEQYF. CDR3 in DNA: TGTGCCAGCAGCTTAACACGGGACATTACCTACGAGCAGTACTTC. The V call is TRBV11-3, the J call TRBJ2-7; a possible D gene is TRBD1 (6 bases). Germline V gene sequence: CDR1 SGHNT, CDR2 YENEEA. V shed 2 bases and J shed 2 bases, with 13 bases lying between them. This CDR3 spans 15 amino acids.

At least ten counts were recorded for this clonotype. The rearrangement links TRBV7-9 to TRBJ2-7, with D hard to call. Trimming removed 1 base at V and 4 bases at J, with 11 bases between. Looked up from germline, CDR1 is SEHNR and CDR2 is FQNEAQ (reference sequence). The CDR3 spans 14 residues. The CDR3 loop reads CASSLGPATYEQYF. CDR3 DNA: TGTGCCAGCAGCTTAGGCCCAGCGACGTACGAGCAGTACTTC. Using reference TRBV7-9 and TRBJ2-7 for the parts outside the CDR3, the full variable domain is DTGVSQNPRHKITKRGQNVTFRCDPISEHNRLYWYRQTLGQGPEFLTYFQNEAQLEKSRLLSDRFSAERPKGSFSTLEIQRTEQGDSAMYLCASSLGPATYEQYFGPGTRLTVT.

The V gene is TRBV5-6, the J gene TRBJ1-5; 7 nucleotides match TRBD1. Trimming at V came to 1 base and at J to 5 bases, leaving 6 bases not matched to a gene. The CDR3 is 15 amino acids. CDR1 and CDR2 from the germline V gene are SGHDT and YYEEEE. The DNA for the CDR3 is TGTGCCAGCAGCTTGTATGGGACAGATTATCAGCCCCAGCATTTT. This sequence encodes CASSLYGTDYQPQHF.

This chain links TRBV27 with TRBJ1-2; TRBD1 might be the D (6 bases). Germline V gene lookup returns CDR1 MNHEY and CDR2 SMNVEV (reference sequence). This CDR3 is built from 15 residues. V lost 7 bases, J lost 5 bases, and 20 bases lay in between. The CDR3 DNA reads as TGTGCCAGCAAACTCTCGACAGTAGGGGGTTATGGCTACACCTTC. Protein: CASKLSTVGGYGYTF.

The V and J genes are TRBV20-1 and TRBJ2-3, with D uncertain. The ends were cut back, 0 bases at V and 11 bases at J, with 6 bases in the middle. Germline-derived CDR1 and CDR2 are DFQATT and SNEGSKA (reference sequence). The CDR3 covers 10 residues. The CDR3 DNA follows: TGCAGTGCTAGAGATAGGGAGCAGTATTTT. Encoded protein: CSARDREQYF.